Presented here are 29 T cell receptor beta chains from one specimen sequenced in a study of tumor-infiltrating lymphocytes in oesophageal squamous cell carcinoma (dated by TCRdb to the mid-2010s). Library preparation employed PCR. The instrument was an Illumina HiSeq 2000. TCRdb reanalyzed the raw reads on its own, using fastp at Q25 for trimming and MiXCR for clone calling, and kept in-frame beta chains. Each CDR3 protein gets just one entry, which takes the most common genes and DNA from the rows behind it. Here the sample has roughly 17,000 distinct CDR3 sequences; about 46% occur a single time. About 25% of the sample belongs to the ten largest clones. Sequenced sample: esophageal tumor tissue. The receptors come from a male donor with esophageal squamous cell carcinoma.

This chain uses TRBV6-8 with TRBJ1-5; D possibly corresponds to TRBD1 (5 bases). Germline V gene sequence: CDR1 MNHGY, CDR2 SAAAGT. The CDR3 spans 13 residues. V gave up 6 bases and J gave up 4 bases, with 10 bases separating them. The CDR3 DNA is TGTGCCAGCAGCTACGACAGAAATCAGCCCCAGCATTTT. Encoded protein: CASSYDRNQPQHF.

By sample share, this clonotype is medium-sized. The chain links TRBV28 to TRBJ2-1, with D tentatively TRBD2 (6 bases). The CDR3 is made up of 13 amino acids. Germline V lookup: CDR1 MDHEN, CDR2 SYDVKM. V gave up 3 bases and J gave up 9 bases, with 12 bases separating them. The CDR3 here is CASSLGRSGEQFF. The CDR3 DNA is TGTGCCAGCAGTTTGGGGAGGTCGGGTGAGCAGTTCTTC.

V gene TRBV7-4 combines with J gene TRBJ2-5; no clear D gene. CDR1 is SGHVT and CDR2 is SQSDAQ in the germline V gene. V shed 4 bases and J shed 11 bases, with 23 bases lying between them. The CDR3 has 15 residues. CDR3 sequence (DNA): TGTGCCAGCAGCTCCCCCGCGCGGAGCTACAATGAGCAGTACTTC. As protein: CASSSPARSYNEQYF.

This clonotype was counted many times. A much larger clone differs from this one at a single base, so this may be a read error. This sequence joins TRBV27 and TRBJ2-5; either TRBD1 or TRBD2 may supply D (5 bases each). Per germline, CDR1 MNHEY and CDR2 SMNVEV (reference sequence). The ends were cut back, 6 bases at V and 11 bases at J, with 22 bases in the middle. The CDR3 contains 14 residues. CDR3 DNA sequence: TGTGCCAGCAGCCGTAGGGGAGCTGACAATGAGCAGTACTTC. Its translation is CASSRRGADNEQYF.

A note on this clonotype: A much larger clonotype is one base distant, so this may be a read error. This chain connects TRBV19 to TRBJ2-1, with unresolved D. The CDR3 consists of 13 residues. Trimming took off 4 bases at V and 10 bases at J, with 14 bases between the two ends. The germline gives CDR1 LNHDA, CDR2 SQIVND (reference sequence). The chain's CDR3 is CASSSRSSYEQFF. CDR3 in DNA: TGTGCCAGTAGTAGCAGGAGCTCCTACGAGCAGTTCTTC.

V usage is TRBV6-2 or TRBV6-3 and J usage is TRBJ1-1, with D possibly matching TRBD1 (6 bases). CDR3 size: 12 residues. Per the germline V gene, CDR1 is MNHEY and CDR2 is SVGEGT. V lost 5 bases and J lost 10, with 14 bases in between. DNA of the CDR3: TGTGCCAGCAGTAGAGAGGGGGGTGCAGCTTTCTTT. This codes for CASSREGGAAFF.

This clonotype has a handful of counts. The V gene is TRBV11-2, the J gene TRBJ2-6; D gene unclear. Germline V gene sequence: CDR1 SGHAT, CDR2 FQNNGV. The CDR3 is made up of 15 amino acids. Trimming took 3 bases from V and 0 from J, leaving 6 bases between them. The CDR3 nucleotides read TGTGCCAGCAGCTTGGATTACTCTGGGGCCAACGTCCTGACTTTC. Its translation is CASSLDYSGANVLTF. Supplemented by reference TRBV11-2 and TRBJ2-6, the full variable domain reads EAGVAQSPRYKIIEKRQSVAFWCNPISGHATLYWYQQILGQGPKLLIQFQNNGVVDDSQLPKDRFSAERLKGVDSTLKIQPAKLEDSAVYLCASSLDYSGANVLTFGAGSRLTVL.

The chain has TRBV7-2 and TRBJ2-6; 12 nucleotides agree with TRBD1. CDR3 length: 18 amino acids. Germline assignment: CDR1 SGHTA and CDR2 FQGNSA. V lost 1 base and J lost 5; bases outside the gene matches: 6. The CDR3 DNA reads as TGTGCCAGCAGCTTAGGGGGGACAGGGGGCGAAAGGGCCAACGTCCTGACTTTC. It encodes CASSLGGTGGERANVLTF.

This clonotype was found once. Because it lacks the conserved phenylalanine or tryptophan at the end, this CDR3 is likely a read error. The DNA is left out, because the CDR3 cannot be placed on it with certainty; the CDR3 is given as TCRdb lists it. The chain couples TRBV7-6 to TRBJ2-3; TRBD2, the D gene given by the table, was not confirmed from the DNA. Germline V gene lookup returns CDR1 SGHVS and CDR2 FNYEAQ. The CDR3 length equals 17 residues, ends included. The CDR3: CASSLVLGSYNEQFFGP.

This rearrangement joins TRBV10-1 to TRBJ2-1; 7 bases map to TRBD1. TRBJ2-7 matches the DNA end more closely, so the J call is doubtful. The CDR3 runs to 14 residues. Germline V gene lookup returns CDR1 WNHNN and CDR2 SYGVQD (reference sequence). In DNA form, the CDR3 reads TGCGCCAGCAGTACGGCGGACAGGTACAATGAGCAGTACTTC. The encoded protein is CASSTADRYNEQYF.

This clonotype was counted a few times. The chain employs TRBV6-1 and TRBJ2-2; D gene uncertain. The ends were cut back, 5 bases at V and 7 bases at J, with 11 bases in the middle. The CDR3 totals 13 residues. CDR1 and CDR2 (germline): MNHNS, SASEGT. In DNA, the CDR3 is TGTGCCAGCAGTTCTGGTGCCCACGGGGAGCTGTTTTTT. Translation: CASSSGAHGELFF.

This chain links TRBV12-3 or TRBV12-4 with TRBJ2-7; no clear D. The J call could be wrong; TRBJ2-5 is a better fit for the DNA end. This CDR3 is 13 amino acids long. DNA of the CDR3: TGTGCCAGCAGTTCCCTCCCCGGGGAGACCCAGTACTTC. The encoded protein is CASSSLPGETQYF.

This sequence joins TRBV7-2 and TRBJ1-4, with D possibly matching TRBD1 (6 bases). V lost 3 bases and J lost 4, with 12 bases in between. Germline loops: CDR1 SGHTA, CDR2 FQGNSA. The CDR3 totals 15 residues. In nucleotides, the CDR3 is TGTGCCAGCAGCTTGACGGGGGGCTATAATGAAAAACTGTTTTTT. This encodes CASSLTGGYNEKLFF.

With regard to this clonotype: The conserved phenylalanine or tryptophan is not found at the CDR3 terminus, so this likely reflects a read error. The DNA is omitted, as the CDR3 cannot be located on it reliably, and the CDR3 follows TCRdb's listing. This chain links TRBV6-6 with TRBJ2-5; TRBD1, as called in the table, went unchecked against the DNA. Germline loops: CDR1 MNHNY, CDR2 SVGAGI (reference sequence). The CDR3 length equals 16 residues, ends included. The CDR3: CASSYGQGSTSLHFGN.

This clonotype was seen a handful of times. Germline is not matched at one junction end, which may reflect a read error. The CDR3 reads CASSLGANSPLHF. The CDR3 DNA follows: TGTGCCAGCAGCTTGGGGGCCAATTCACCCCTCCACTTC. The chain employs TRBV7-3 and TRBJ2-4; TRBD1 is a possible D gene (6 bases). There are 13 residues in the CDR3. Germline V gene lookup returns CDR1 SGHTA and CDR2 FQGTGA.

This chain uses TRBV15 with TRBJ1-2; 8 nucleotides align to TRBD1. V gave up 0 bases and J gave up 8 bases; unmatched junction bases: 5. Per the germline V gene, CDR1 is LNHNV and CDR2 is YYDKDF (reference sequence). This CDR3 contains 14 residues. This chain's CDR3 is CATSREGRGRGYTF. CDR3 nucleotides: TGTGCCACCAGCAGAGAGGGCAGGGGGCGAGGCTACACCTTC.

On this clonotype: At one end, the junction sequence differs from germline, possibly due to a read error. The chain is built from TRBV7-3 and TRBJ2-3, with D perhaps matching TRBD1 or TRBD2 (5 bases each). From germline, CDR1 is SGHTA and CDR2 FQGTGA. This CDR3 has 15 amino acids. The CDR3 DNA follows: TGTGCCAGCAGCTACGACTGGGAGAGCACAGGTACGCAGTATTTT. Encoded protein: CASSYDWESTGTQYF.

This chain joins TRBV11-2 and TRBJ2-4; D gene unclear. The J call may be in error: the DNA end matches TRBJ2-1 better. This CDR3 contains 15 residues. Germline V gene sequence: CDR1 SGHAT, CDR2 FQNNGV. CDR3 sequence: CASSLDDGTEFEQFF. Here the CDR3 DNA reads TGTGCCAGCAGCTTAGATGACGGAACCGAGTTTGAGCAGTTCTTC.

A remark on this clonotype: The junction departs from the called germline gene at one end, perhaps through a read error. This chain connects TRBV11-1 to TRBJ1-1; D might be TRBD1 (5 bases). The CDR3 has 13 residues. Germline V CDR1 and CDR2: SGHAT, FQDESV (reference sequence). The CDR3 DNA reads TGTGCCAGCAGCTCCCTCCGGGACTACGAGCAGTACTTT. Protein sequence: CASSSLRDYEQYF.

Ten or more counts support this clonotype. V usage is TRBV10-1 and J usage is TRBJ2-7; 10 nucleotides match TRBD1. V lost 10 bases to trimming and J lost 1 base; unmatched junction nucleotides: 10. The CDR3 is 15 amino acids. CDR1 WNHNN and CDR2 SYGVQD come from the germline V gene (reference sequence). The CDR3 sequence is CATAPRTGGSYEQYF. The CDR3 DNA reads TGCGCCACCGCCCCTAGGACAGGGGGTTCCTACGAGCAGTACTTC.

The rearrangement uses TRBV7-2 and TRBJ2-3, with TRBD2 matching over 7 bases. With the DNA end fitting TRBJ2-7 better, the J assignment may be wrong. This CDR3 is 16 amino acids long. Per germline, CDR1 SGHTA and CDR2 FQGNSA. CDR3 in amino acids: CASSLTGAGAGYEQYF. The CDR3, as DNA: TGTGCCAGCAGCTTAACCGGCGCGGGAGCGGGCTATGAGCAGTACTTC.

This clonotype is deemed medium-sized. J is TRBJ2-2 and V is TRBV7-8, with 8 bases identical to TRBD1. V lost 5 bases, J lost 0 bases, and 5 bases stayed unmatched. The CDR3 consists of 16 residues. Germline V gene lookup returns CDR1 SGHVS and CDR2 FQNEAQ. The DNA of the CDR3 is TGTGCCAGCAGCCGACGGGGACAGGCGAACACCGGGGAGCTGTTTTTT. It codes for CASSRRGQANTGELFF.

The V and J genes are TRBV11-2 and TRBJ2-7; no clear D. Germline loops: CDR1 SGHAT, CDR2 FQNNGV. The germline V and J ends were trimmed by 4 bases and 2 bases, with 3 bases remaining between them. This CDR3 spans 11 amino acids. The DNA of the CDR3 is TGTGCCAGCAGCTCTCCCTACGAGCAGTACTTC. It encodes CASSSPYEQYF.

This chain uses TRBV28 with TRBJ2-5, with 7 bases matching TRBD1. The germline CDR1 and CDR2 sequences are MDHEN and SYDVKM. The CDR3 covers 13 residues. V shed 6 bases and J 11 bases; nucleotides not matched to a gene: 12. The CDR3 coding sequence is TGTGCCAGCAGACTCGGGACAGCGACGGCGCAGTACTTC. This gives the protein CASRLGTATAQYF.

This clonotype was observed at least ten times. J is TRBJ1-2 and V is TRBV7-2, with 10 bases lining up with TRBD1. The CDR3 totals 16 residues. Germline V gives CDR1 SGHTA, CDR2 FQGNSA. V was clipped by 5 bases and J by 4 bases; unmatched bases: 10. CDR3 sequence (DNA): TGTGCCAGCAGCGCAGATAACCGGGACAGGGGCTATGGCTACACCTTC. This encodes CASSADNRDRGYGYTF.

This clonotype was recorded at least ten times. The junction departs from germline at one end; a sequencing error may be responsible. V gene TRBV5-4 combines with J gene TRBJ2-3; TRBD1 is a possible D gene (5 bases). Per germline, CDR1 SGHNT and CDR2 YYREEE (reference sequence). The CDR3 totals 14 residues. The DNA for the CDR3 is TGCGCCAGCAGCCGCCAAGGGGCCACAGATACGCAGTATTTT. The encoded protein is CASSRQGATDTQYF.

This chain links TRBV10-3 with TRBJ2-1; tentative D call: TRBD1 (5 bases). The DNA end lines up better with TRBJ2-7; the J call may be wrong. Germline V lookup: CDR1 ENHRY, CDR2 SYGVKD. The CDR3 has 13 residues. CDR3 in amino acids: CATVQGYSYEQYF. In DNA, the CDR3 is TGTGCCACCGTTCAGGGATACTCCTACGAGCAGTACTTC.

This clonotype was detected many times. The gene calls are TRBV11-2 and TRBJ2-2; maybe TRBD2 (7 bases). Germline lookup yields CDR1 SGHAT and CDR2 FQNNGV. V lost 5 bases, J lost 6 bases, and 22 bases lay in between. The CDR3 runs to 17 residues. DNA of the CDR3: TGTGCCAGCAGCCCCCGGGGTTGGGGGGGCGGCTCCGGGGAGCTGTTTTTT. Translated: CASSPRGWGGGSGELFF.

This clonotype was seen many times. The DNA for the CDR3 is TGTGCCAGCAGTATTGGCAGACTGAACACTGAAGCTTTCTTT. It is translated as CASSIGRLNTEAFF. The chain joins TRBV2 to TRBJ1-1; no clear D gene. V was clipped by 5 bases and J by 0 bases, with 10 bases between them. CDR3 length equals 14 residues. In germline, CDR1 is SNHLY, CDR2 FYNNEI.